This TCR beta chain was sequenced during a study of blood T cell repertoires in COVID-19. About the research overall: The United States, Italy and Spain provided the acute and convalescent COVID-19 samples.

The ends lost 5 bases at V and 7 bases at J; junction bases unmatched: 8. Germline CDR1 and CDR2: MNHEY and SVGAGI. The CDR3 covers 14 residues. The sample holds one count of this clone. Authors' methods: Amplified reference gene primers provided the basis for estimating nucleated cell counts. The data were produced by immunoSEQ multiplex PCR, yet TCRdb's version contains in-frame clones alone and is incomplete. That table furnishes V, J and clone size, whereas the DNA furnished D and trimming. This table has approximately 100,000 clones, over 75% appearing once. Sequencing was done on a sample of peripheral blood. The rearrangement joins TRBV6-5 to TRBJ1-1; 9 nucleotides align to TRBD1. This receptor was taken from a man aged 55 to 70 with acute or convalescent COVID-19. DNA for the CDR3: TGTGCCAGCAGTAACCCGGGACAGGGCCGTGAAGCTTTCTTT. Amino acids: CASSNPGQGREAFF.